This entry is about one TCR beta chain. Use of 60 Vbeta and 13 Jbeta primers characterized the PCR. TCRdb's copy holds only in-frame clones and misses some; the assay was immunoSEQ multiplex PCR. The data show under 150,000 clones, around 83% seen once. The ends were cut back, 1 base at V and 0 bases at J, with 8 bases in the middle. The CDR3 sequence is 15 residues long. Germline assignment: CDR1 SGHRS and CDR2 YFSETQ. The data belong to a study of cytomegalovirus exposure and HLA in healthy donors. Study background: In a previous analysis, 95 million to 130 million unique TCR beta sequences were found from about 179 million T cells. Among the 300 to 450 genotyped donors, around 81% were placed in the Caucasian-associated ancestry cluster.

The source material was PBMCs. The chain employs TRBV5-1 and TRBJ1-3, with D possibly being TRBD1 (6 bases). The receptor comes from a woman in her fifties or sixties in good health and CMV-seropositive. The CDR3 sequence: CASSLTGLSGNTIYF. The CDR3 DNA sequence: TGCGCCAGCAGCTTGACAGGGCTCTCTGGAAACACCATATATTTT.